The 27 T cell receptor beta chains reported below all come from one sample, sequenced in a study of human T cells and chemical hapten exposure. MiXCR, run by TCRdb on the RACE reads, gives a single entry per CDR3 protein. The table lists about 380,000 distinct CDR3 sequences, 4.8% of them singletons. Time point given: patch test 1, 2 weeks after DPC sensitization. Treatment indicated: therapeutic diphenylcyclopropenone sensitization with weekly scalp DPC. This sample comprised whole blood, obtained in connection with sensitization to the hapten diphenylcyclopropenone (DPC). Receptors originate from a woman between 50 and 59 years old with alopecia areata. Some clones in this sample may be carry-over from other donors' samples.

The V and J genes are TRBV6-1 and TRBJ1-4; tentative D call: TRBD1 (6 bases). The ends were cut back, 3 bases at V and 9 bases at J, with 11 bases in the middle. The CDR3 has 13 residues. Germline V CDR1 and CDR2: MNHNS, SASEGT. The CDR3 here is CASSEDSQQKLFF. CDR3 nucleotides: TGTGCCAGCAGTGAGGACAGCCAACAAAAACTGTTTTTT.

In this sample, this clonotype turned up many times. This chain joins TRBV7-9 and TRBJ2-1; D not certain. Germline V gene data show CDR1 as SEHNR and CDR2 as FQNEAQ (reference sequence). CDR3 size: 14 residues. The germline V and J ends were trimmed by 4 bases and 7 bases, with 14 bases remaining between them. The CDR3 DNA reads as TGTGCCAGCAGCTCGGACGGTGGAAGGAATGAGCAGTTCTTC. Its translation: CASSSDGGRNEQFF.

This clonotype was detected ten times or more. The CDR3 reads CASSSIPGQPQHF. The CDR3 DNA sequence: TGTGCCAGCAGCTCAATCCCCGGCCAGCCCCAGCATTTT. The gene calls are TRBV7-8 and TRBJ1-5; D uncertain. CDR3 size: 13 residues. V lost 4 bases, J lost 7 bases, and 11 bases lay in between. Germline-derived CDR1 and CDR2 are SGHVS and FQNEAQ.

The gene calls are TRBV12-3 or TRBV12-4 and TRBJ1-1, with D perhaps TRBD1 (5 bases). The CDR3 covers 13 residues. The germline V and J ends were trimmed by 4 bases and 4 bases, with 10 bases remaining between them. This CDR3 reads CASSSRVGTEAFF. Here the CDR3 DNA reads TGTGCCAGCAGTTCCAGGGTAGGCACTGAAGCTTTCTTT.

As to this clonotype: The CDR3 does not close with the conserved phenylalanine or tryptophan, likely indicating a read error. This CDR3 is CSATSGQGADYGYTL. DNA for the CDR3: TGCAGTGCTACTTCGGGACAGGGGGCAGACTATGGCTACACCCTC. The chain is built from TRBV20-1 and TRBJ1-2; TRBD1 matches at 12 bases. The V gene's germline CDR1 is DFQATT and CDR2 SNEGSKA (reference sequence). The trim removed 4 bases at V and 3 bases at J, leaving 6 bases unmatched. The CDR3 runs 15 residues.

This clonotype was counted a few times. The rearrangement joins TRBV5-4 to TRBJ1-2; the D gene is possibly TRBD1 (6 bases). Germline V gene lookup returns CDR1 SGHNT and CDR2 YYREEE (reference sequence). V dropped 4 bases and J dropped 4 bases, with 17 bases sitting between them. CDR3 length: 15 amino acids. CDR3 in amino acids: CASSRDPGQSYGYTF. DNA of the CDR3: TGTGCCAGCAGCCGGGACCCCGGACAGAGCTATGGCTACACCTTC.

This clonotype was picked up many times. The CDR3 region is CASSLALGGTDTQYF. CDR3 bases: TGTGCCAGCAGCTTAGCTCTGGGGGGGACAGATACGCAGTATTTT. The V and J genes are TRBV7-9 and TRBJ2-3; 7 bases are a match to TRBD2. From germline, CDR1 is SEHNR and CDR2 FQNEAQ (reference sequence). V lost 0 bases to trimming and J lost 3 bases; unmatched junction nucleotides: 3. This CDR3 comprises 15 residues.

A few counts support this clonotype. This chain joins TRBV7-2 and TRBJ2-3, with 7 positions matching TRBD2. This CDR3 is built from 16 residues. J gave up 1 base and V 2 bases, and 6 bases lay outside the gene matches. Germline V gene sequence: CDR1 SGHTA, CDR2 FQGNSA. This chain's CDR3 is CASSLKGAGGTDTQYF. The CDR3 nucleotides are TGTGCCAGCAGCTTAAAAGGTGCGGGGGGCACAGATACGCAGTATTTT.

In this sample, this clonotype turned up many times. The chain couples TRBV15 to TRBJ1-5; TRBD1 matches at 9 bases. V gave up 0 bases and J gave up 4 bases; unmatched junction bases: 1. CDR1 and CDR2 (germline): LNHNV, YYDKDF (reference sequence). This CDR3 contains 15 residues. CDR3 region: CATSREQGANQPQHF. The DNA for the CDR3 is TGTGCCACCAGCAGAGAACAGGGGGCGAATCAGCCCCAGCATTTT.

In regard to this clonotype: A read error is possible here, since a much larger clone lies one base away. The chain joins TRBV7-2 to TRBJ1-4; D is unclear. Trimming shortened V by 5 bases and J by 1 base, and 11 bases separated the two germline ends. This CDR3 has 15 amino acids. Per the germline V gene, CDR1 is SGHTA and CDR2 is FQGNSA. The CDR3 DNA reads as TGTGCCAGCAGCCCCATAGCGCTAACTAATGAAAAACTGTTTTTT. It codes for CASSPIALTNEKLFF.

This sequence joins TRBV20-1 and TRBJ1-3; 7 bases are shared with TRBD1. Germline CDR1 and CDR2: DFQATT and SNEGSKA (reference sequence). Germline trimming cut 8 bases from V and 5 bases from J; bases unmatched to any gene: 6. The CDR3 covers 12 residues. CDR3 coding DNA: TGCAGTCTTACAGGGGAAAGAAACACCATATATTTT. Its translation is CSLTGERNTIYF.

Ten or more counts support this clonotype. The V and J genes are TRBV30 and TRBJ2-6; 9 positions agree with TRBD1. Germline CDR1 reads GTSNPN; CDR2 reads SVGIG (reference sequence). The CDR3 is 14 residues long. The J segment lost 3 bases and the V segment lost 5 bases, leaving 2 bases of the junction unmatched. In DNA form, the CDR3 reads TGTGCCTGGGGACAGGGGATTGGGGCCAACGTCCTGACTTTC. It encodes CAWGQGIGANVLTF.

Many counts were recorded for this clonotype. V is TRBV29-1 and J is TRBJ1-1; D is unresolved. In germline, CDR1 is SQVTM, CDR2 ANQGSEA. CDR3 length equals 12 residues. V lost 5 bases, J lost 1 base, and 8 bases lay in between. CDR3 in amino acids: CSVSSANTEAFF. The CDR3 coding sequence is TGCAGCGTTTCGTCAGCGAACACTGAAGCTTTCTTT.

There are many counts of this clonotype. This chain connects TRBV27 to TRBJ1-2, with TRBD1 identical over 7 bases. V gave up 5 bases and J gave up 5 bases; unmatched junction bases: 11. Germline V CDR1 and CDR2: MNHEY, SMNVEV (reference sequence). The CDR3 spans 15 residues. CDR3 in amino acids: CASSRDTLGQYGYTF. The CDR3, as DNA: TGTGCCAGCAGTCGCGATACCCTGGGACAGTATGGCTACACCTTC.

This clonotype showed up many times. The CDR3 bases are TGTGCCAGCAGCTTAAACAGGGATAATTCACCCCTCCACTTT. It translates to CASSLNRDNSPLHF. The J gene is TRBJ1-6, the V gene TRBV7-8; maybe TRBD1 (6 bases). Germline V gene lookup returns CDR1 SGHVS and CDR2 FQNEAQ. Deletions cut 2 bases from V and 5 bases from J, with 7 bases between. This CDR3 has 14 amino acids.

The chain employs TRBV6-2 or TRBV6-3 and TRBJ2-7; D unclear. The germline V gene has CDR1 MNHEY and CDR2 SVGEGT. The CDR3 has 14 amino acids. V lost 7 bases to trimming and J lost 0 bases, with 13 bases between them. The CDR3 sequence is CASISDGSSYEQYF. CDR3 DNA sequence: TGTGCCAGCATATCGGACGGTAGCTCCTACGAGCAGTACTTC.

At least ten counts were recorded for this clonotype. The CDR3, as DNA: TGTGCCAGCTCACTTAAAACAGGGGACACTGAAGCTTTCTTT. This encodes CASSLKTGDTEAFF. J is TRBJ1-1 and V is TRBV18; 7 positions agree with TRBD1. In germline, CDR1 is KGHSH, CDR2 LQKENI. The CDR3 is 14 amino acids. The V gene end was trimmed by 4 bases and the J gene end by 3 bases; junction bases not matched to a gene: 5. Together with reference TRBV18 and TRBJ1-1, the CDR3 gives the full variable domain: NAGVMQNPRHLVRRRGQEARLRCSPMKGHSHVYWYRQLPEEGLKFMVYLQKENIIDESGMPKERFSAEFPKEGPSILRIQQVVRGDSAAYFCASSLKTGDTEAFFGQGTRLTVV.

This chain uses TRBV20-1 with TRBJ1-1, with D possibly matching TRBD1 (5 bases). The CDR3 runs to 15 residues. V was pared by 4 bases and J by 2 bases, with 17 bases between. Per germline, CDR1 DFQATT and CDR2 SNEGSKA (reference sequence). CDR3 nucleotides: TGCAGTGCTACGCCAGCTGGGGGGGGTAACACTGAAGCTTTCTTT. Its translation is CSATPAGGGNTEAFF.

In this sample, this clonotype turned up many times. The chain combines TRBV12-3 or TRBV12-4 with TRBJ2-1; possibly TRBD1 or TRBD2 for D (7 bases each). Trimming cost V 3 bases and J 5 bases, with 14 bases left between them. CDR3 size: 15 residues. This chain's CDR3 is CASSFRGGSHNEQFF. The CDR3 region has the DNA TGTGCCAGCAGTTTCAGGGGGGGGTCCCACAATGAGCAGTTCTTC.

There are a few counts of this clonotype. The chain recombines TRBV5-4 with TRBJ2-2; D unresolved. V lost 3 bases and J 5 bases, leaving 8 bases between the germline ends. Germline-derived CDR1 and CDR2 are SGHNT and YYREEE (reference sequence). The CDR3 has 13 residues. The CDR3 nucleotides are TGTGCCAGCAGCTCGGCTTTAACCGGGGAGCTGTTTTTT. It translates to CASSSALTGELFF.

Many counts were recorded for this clonotype. V gene TRBV5-1 combines with J gene TRBJ1-6, with D possibly matching TRBD1 (6 bases). This CDR3 has 13 amino acids. V was trimmed by 7 bases and J by 7 bases, leaving 12 bases between them. Looked up from germline, CDR1 is SGHRS and CDR2 is YFSETQ. The chain's CDR3 is CASRTGYNSPLHF. Written as DNA, the CDR3 is TGCGCCAGCCGAACAGGGTACAATTCACCCCTCCACTTT.

This clonotype was seen repeatedly, ten times or more. The chain joins TRBV6-4 to TRBJ1-2; D perhaps matches TRBD1 (6 bases). V was shortened by 3 bases and J by 7 bases, with 15 bases between the two germline ends. CDR3 length: 14 amino acids. Germline V CDR1 and CDR2: MRHNA, SNTAGT. The CDR3 coding sequence is TGTGCCAGCAGTGAAGCCGGGGGGGCGTCTGGCTACACCTTC. Amino acid sequence: CASSEAGGASGYTF.

This clonotype was seen repeatedly, ten times or more. This chain joins TRBV12-3 or TRBV12-4 and TRBJ2-5, with 8 bases that match TRBD2. The CDR3 is made up of 13 amino acids. Losses at the gene ends were 10 bases for V and 1 base for J; bases not matched to a gene: 5. Here the CDR3 reads CATNRGGQETQYF. The CDR3 DNA reads as TGTGCCACTAACCGGGGGGGCCAAGAGACCCAGTACTTC.

This clonotype occurred many times. This chain uses TRBV7-2 with TRBJ2-3; 7 bases agree with TRBD1. Germline-derived CDR1 and CDR2 are SGHTA and FQGNSA. The CDR3 loop spans 15 amino acids. The ends lost 5 bases at V and 3 bases at J; junction bases unmatched: 8. For the CDR3, the DNA is TGTGCCAGCAGCACCCGACAGGGAAGAACAGATACGCAGTATTTT. Translating gives CASSTRQGRTDTQYF.

The chain is built from TRBV5-1 and TRBJ1-3; 7 nucleotides agree with TRBD1. The germline CDR1 and CDR2 sequences are SGHRS and YFSETQ. This CDR3 comprises 15 residues. V shed 2 bases, J shed 7 bases, and the junction held 9 bases outside the gene matches. CDR3 residues: CASSLSTGVWNTIYF. The CDR3 DNA is TGCGCCAGCAGCTTATCAACAGGGGTTTGGAACACCATATATTTT.

This clonotype was seen repeatedly, ten times or more. The rearrangement uses TRBV6-2 or TRBV6-3 and TRBJ2-7, with TRBD1 identical over 8 bases. With 4 bases clipped from V and 2 bases from J, the junction kept 13 bases outside the gene matches. Per the germline V gene, CDR1 is MNHEY and CDR2 is SVGEGT. CDR3 length equals 17 residues. The CDR3 loop reads CASSWTSTGVKAYEQYF. The CDR3 nucleotides read TGTGCCAGCAGTTGGACCTCGACAGGGGTAAAGGCCTACGAGCAGTACTTC.

This clonotype was counted between two and nine times. The chain employs TRBV4-1 and TRBJ2-1; TRBD2 might be the D (5 bases). Germline CDR1 reads MGHRA; CDR2 reads YSYEKL. This CDR3 contains 16 residues. Trimming stripped 4 bases from V and 6 bases from J, with 19 bases between. In nucleotides, the CDR3 is TGCGCCAGCAGCCCGCTGGGGAAGAGGGAAGGCAATGAGCAGTTCTTC. Its translation is CASSPLGKREGNEQFF.